The following is a T cell receptor beta chain sequence with its context. This record belongs to a study of blood T cell repertoires in COVID-19. Produced via immunoSEQ multiplex PCR; TCRdb's table is partial and in-frame only. The data show about 70,000 clones, around 86% seen once. Trimming took 3 bases from V and 10 from J; bases not matched to a gene: 9. CDR3 length: 14 amino acids. Germline CDR1 reads KGHDR; CDR2 reads SFDVKD. The origin of this receptor is a man between 65 and 85 years old with active COVID-19. The genes are TRBV24-1 and TRBJ1-1; TRBD1 aligns across 8 bases. Sequencing was carried out using peripheral blood. CDR3 loop: CATSDPRDRYRAFF. Written as DNA, the CDR3 is TGTGCCACCAGTGATCCCCGGGACAGGTATCGAGCTTTCTTT.